This entry is about one T cell receptor beta chain. This sample was included in a study of siplizumab effects on memory and regulatory T cells. Clones were sequenced by immunoSEQ multiplex PCR, and TCRdb holds only the in-frame ones, with some missing. Of 95,000 to 100,000 clones listed, roughly 91% were seen once; the top ten hold 12%. The length of the CDR3 is 13 residues. Germline assignment: CDR1 MNHNS and CDR2 SASEGT. After removal of 10 bases from V and 8 bases from J, the junction contained 8 bases not matched to a gene. This sequence originates from a human donor in good health. The genes are TRBV6-1 and TRBJ1-6, with 7 bases lining up with TRBD1. The sequenced material came from non-Treg CD4+ T cells sorted from blood. The CDR3 nucleotides are TGTGCCACCCTACGGACAGGCGATTCACCCCTCCACTTT. The encoded protein is CATLRTGDSPLHF.